These T cell receptor beta chains were read from a single sample in a study of T cells in Graves' hyperthyroidism and ophthalmopathy. Each CDR3 protein is one row after TCRdb ran MiXCR on the multiplex PCR reads. The sample yields about 580,000 distinct CDR3 sequences, around 45% seen once. Input material: peripheral blood or thyroid tissue (not recorded which). These receptors were obtained from a woman aged 18 to 35 with Graves' hyperthyroidism. CDR3s include the opening cysteine and the closing phenylalanine or tryptophan.

v_gene,j_gene,CDR3aa
TRBV7-8,TRBJ2-7,CASSSGPYGYEQYF
TRBV24-1,TRBJ1-5,CATSDSRTGLQPQHF
TRBV5-6,TRBJ2-7,CASSWGIEGDEQYF
TRBV6-5,TRBJ2-7,CASRKQPFSYEQYF
TRBV13,TRBJ2-7,CASQTGGREQYF
TRBV5-1,TRBJ1-2,CASSKTGGAAGYTF
TRBV28,TRBJ2-7,CASSETGTSSYEQYF
TRBV19,TRBJ2-6,CASSIGVRSSGANVLTF
TRBV7-2,TRBJ2-7,CASQDYHEQYF
TRBV15,TRBJ1-1,CATSSPDPGNTEAFF
TRBV14,TRBJ1-4,CASSPGQGGEEKLFF
TRBV20-1,TRBJ2-7,CSARTAYEQYF
TRBV20-1,TRBJ2-5,CSTRLGGREETQYF
TRBV29-1,TRBJ2-5,CSLESVQETQYF
TRBV7-3,TRBJ2-1,CASSLDSEEFF
TRBV7-3,TRBJ1-3,CASSSGRGNTIYF
TRBV20-1,TRBJ2-2,CSAPGPGELFF
TRBV7-9,TRBJ1-1,CASSSDSGNPEAFF
TRBV20-1,TRBJ2-7,CSARERGHEQYF
TRBV24-1,TRBJ1-6,CATGQGFDSPLHF
TRBV12-3/TRBV12-4,TRBJ2-2,CASSLAGGTLLSGELFF
TRBV20-1,TRBJ2-7,CSAPRNLLEQYF
TRBV12-3/TRBV12-4,TRBJ1-4,CASYMGIGATNEKLFF
TRBV14,TRBJ1-2,CASSQATPASNYGYTF
TRBV7-2,TRBJ2-5,CASSQGLLGGPSETQYF
TRBV7-9,TRBJ2-1,CASSLRDPWDNEQFF
TRBV7-9,TRBJ1-6,CASSTYRALRGNSPPHF
TRBV12-3/TRBV12-4,TRBJ1-1,CASRSFLWADNTEAFF
TRBV2,TRBJ2-5,CASRAGTNQETQYF
TRBV2,TRBJ2-3,CASSDPPGSTDTQYF
TRBV14,TRBJ1-4,CASSQVRWTSSGPAGNEKLFF
TRBV20-1,TRBJ2-5,CSARIPGMTDTQYF
TRBV12-3/TRBV12-4,TRBJ1-4,CASSLEGGKLFF
TRBV20-1,TRBJ2-5,CSARGLAGDKTQYF
TRBV12-3/TRBV12-4,TRBJ1-2,CASSGPPSDRATYGYTF
TRBV7-8,TRBJ2-2,CASSLYGTGWGPGSCFF
TRBV5-1,TRBJ2-7,CASSFLRDGPYEQYF
TRBV6-4,TRBJ1-2,CASGGTGWDYTF
TRBV4-1,TRBJ2-5,CASSLGTSGKETQYF
TRBV2,TRBJ1-5,CASSGQGAVQPQHF
TRBV29-1,TRBJ1-5,CSARQGQQPQHF
TRBV6-6,TRBJ2-6,CASSYRGKGGNVLTF
TRBV13,TRBJ2-7,CASSYGHHEQYF
TRBV5-4,TRBJ2-7,CASSLVRQGISYEQYF
TRBV7-9,TRBJ2-1,CASSLGRYNEQFF
TRBV20-1,TRBJ2-5,CSAREGVTGEETQYF
TRBV12-3/TRBV12-4,TRBJ2-7,CAGSLYEQYF
TRBV25-1,TRBJ1-2,CASIYLCSVVGTTNYGYTF
TRBV19,TRBJ1-4,CASSLGAANEKLFF
TRBV29-1,TRBJ2-7,CSVRGSYEQYF
TRBV19,TRBJ1-5,CASSIGGQPQHF
TRBV7-8,TRBJ1-4,CASSFRGSLSIEKLCF
TRBV7-7,TRBJ2-5,CASIPLGDETQYF
TRBV15,TRBJ1-5,CATSRVKAGTFEEPQHF
TRBV7-2,TRBJ2-2,CASSRLRRELFF